Detailed here is one TCR beta chain. The sample belongs to a study of blood T cell repertoires in COVID-19. For the study at large: COVID-19 samples from acute and convalescent phases originated in the United States, Italy and Spain.

Seattle cases were enrolled at active infection and followed longitudinally. Repertoires were generated with immunoSEQ multiplex PCR, while TCRdb's copy carries only in-frame clones and drops some. This sample has 310,000 or so clones, with about nine tenths found just once. Trimming removed 0 bases from V and 2 bases from J, with 5 bases in between. The CDR3 is 13 amino acids. Germline values: CDR1 SGDLS, CDR2 YYNGEE. The chain is built from TRBV9 and TRBJ1-1; D unresolved. This receptor was obtained from a man aged 30 to 39 with COVID-19, enrolled during active disease. The sample consisted of peripheral blood. DNA for the CDR3: TGTGCCAGCAGCGTAGTGAGTAACACTGAAGCTTTCTTT. It translates to CASSVVSNTEAFF.